This TCR beta chain was sequenced during a study of blood T cell repertoires in COVID-19. Study at large: Acute-phase and convalescent COVID-19 samples originated in the United States, Italy and Spain. T cells, B-cell-depleted T cells, or PBMCs supplied cDNA or gDNA.

Authors' data handling: For nucleated cells, counts were estimated from reference gene primer amplification. Sequenced by immunoSEQ multiplex PCR; TCRdb stores in-frame clones only, minus some. V and J calls and clone size follow that table, whereas D and trimming were derived from the DNA. The sample consists of more than 95,000 clones, over 60% of them appearing once. The germline CDR1 and CDR2 sequences are MNHEY and SVGAGI. The CDR3 is made up of 13 amino acids. Trimming shortened V by 5 bases and J by 8 bases, and 15 bases separated the two germline ends. The sample consisted of peripheral blood. The rearrangement links TRBV6-5 to TRBJ1-2; a possible D gene is TRBD1 (6 bases). This TCR derives from a man aged 35 to 55 with active or convalescent COVID-19. The CDR3 spells CASSTGTHRGYTF. The CDR3 DNA follows: TGTGCCAGCAGTACAGGGACCCACCGCGGCTACACCTTC.